This T cell receptor (beta chain) was observed in a study of cytomegalovirus exposure and HLA in healthy donors. As for the study in general: A preliminary data release comprised 70 million to 95 million unique TCRs obtained from HLA-typed donors. The study's findings and limits: Follow-up analysis later connected one missense variant in DCLRE1C with trimming of TCR beta V- and J-genes. Accurate predictions that matched the HLA-A and HLA-B alleles of most subjects were reportedly made from TCR beta sequences. Data from an earlier analysis indicated that most TCR beta V segments were productive either about 87% or about 30% of the time.

Only one count was recorded for this clone. The target antigen is unknown. CDR1 is MGHRA and CDR2 is YSYEKL in the germline V gene. V lost 5 bases to trimming and J lost 1 base, with 17 bases between them. CDR3 length equals 16 residues. The PCR ran on 60 Vbeta and 13 Jbeta primers. Only in-frame clones appear in the TCRdb table, and some are missing; sequencing was by immunoSEQ multiplex PCR. The profile shows over 150,000 clones, 75% to 85% of them singletons. This TCR derives from a man aged 25 to 40 in good health and CMV-seropositive. The sequencing input was PBMCs. The V gene is TRBV4-1, the J gene TRBJ2-5; maybe TRBD1 (6 bases). The CDR3 reads CASSNPGQALQETQYF. For the CDR3, the DNA is TGCGCCAGCAGCAATCCGGGACAAGCACTCCAAGAGACCCAGTACTTC.